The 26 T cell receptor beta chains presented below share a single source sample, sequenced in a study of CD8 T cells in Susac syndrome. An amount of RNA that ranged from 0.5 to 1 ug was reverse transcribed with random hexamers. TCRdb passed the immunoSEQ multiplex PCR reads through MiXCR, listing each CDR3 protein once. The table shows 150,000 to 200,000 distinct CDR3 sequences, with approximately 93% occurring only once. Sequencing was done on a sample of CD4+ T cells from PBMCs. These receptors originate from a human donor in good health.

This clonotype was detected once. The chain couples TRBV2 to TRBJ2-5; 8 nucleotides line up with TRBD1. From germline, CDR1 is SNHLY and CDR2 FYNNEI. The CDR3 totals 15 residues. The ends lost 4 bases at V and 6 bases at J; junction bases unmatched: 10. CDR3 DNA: TGTGCCAGCAGTGGGACCGGGCAGGGGGCGCAGACCCAGTACTTC. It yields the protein CASSGTGQGAQTQYF.

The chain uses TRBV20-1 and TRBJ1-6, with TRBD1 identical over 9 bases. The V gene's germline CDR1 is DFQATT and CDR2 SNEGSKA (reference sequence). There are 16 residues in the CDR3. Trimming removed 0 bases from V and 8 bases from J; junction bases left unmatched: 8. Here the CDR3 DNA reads TGCAGTGCTAGAGATTGGGGACAGGGCGGGGATTCACCCCTCCACTTT. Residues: CSARDWGQGGDSPLHF.

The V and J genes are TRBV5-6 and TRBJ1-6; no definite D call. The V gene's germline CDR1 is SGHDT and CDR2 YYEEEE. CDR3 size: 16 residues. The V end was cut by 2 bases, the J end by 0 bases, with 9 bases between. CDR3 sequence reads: CASSLSGRSYNSPLHF. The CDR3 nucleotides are TGTGCCAGCAGCTTATCTGGCCGCTCCTATAATTCACCCCTCCACTTT.

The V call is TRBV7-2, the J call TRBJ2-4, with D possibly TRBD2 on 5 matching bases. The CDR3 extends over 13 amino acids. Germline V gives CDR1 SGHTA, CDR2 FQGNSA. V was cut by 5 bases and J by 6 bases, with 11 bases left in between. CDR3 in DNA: TGTGCCAGCAGCCCCCTCCGGGGAAACATTCAGTACTTC. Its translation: CASSPLRGNIQYF. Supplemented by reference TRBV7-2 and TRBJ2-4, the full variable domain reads GAGVSQSPSNKVTEKGKDVELRCDPISGHTALYWYRQSLGQGLEFLIYFQGNSAPDKSGLPSDRFSAERTGGSVSTLTIQRTQQEDSAVYLCASSPLRGNIQYFGAGTRLSVL.

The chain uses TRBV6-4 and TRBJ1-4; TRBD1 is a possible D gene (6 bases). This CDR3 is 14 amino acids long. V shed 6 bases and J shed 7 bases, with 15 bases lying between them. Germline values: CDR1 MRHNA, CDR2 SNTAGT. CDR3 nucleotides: TGTGCCAGCAGCCCGACTGGGGGGGCTGAAAAACTGTTTTTT. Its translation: CASSPTGGAEKLFF.

The CDR3 sequence: CASSLPEGRQPQHF. The CDR3 DNA reads as TGTGCCAGCAGTTTACCGGAGGGAAGGCAGCCCCAGCATTTT. This rearrangement joins TRBV28 to TRBJ1-5; D remains unclear. Trimming shortened V by 2 bases and J by 7 bases, and 12 bases separated the two germline ends. From germline, CDR1 is MDHEN and CDR2 SYDVKM. The CDR3 is 14 amino acids. The full variable domain, its missing parts supplied by reference TRBV28 and TRBJ1-5, is DVKVTQSSRYLVKRTGEKVFLECVQDMDHENMFWYRQDPGLGLRLIYFSYDVKMKEKGDIPEGYSVSREKKERFSLILESASTNQTSMYLCASSLPEGRQPQHFGDGTRLSIL.

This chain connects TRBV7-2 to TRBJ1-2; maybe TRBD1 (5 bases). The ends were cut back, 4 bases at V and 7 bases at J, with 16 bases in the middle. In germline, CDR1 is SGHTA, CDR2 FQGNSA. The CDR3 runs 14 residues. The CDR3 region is CASSSPGGLAGYTF. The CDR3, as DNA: TGTGCCAGCAGCTCCCCCGGGGGGTTGGCTGGCTACACCTTC.

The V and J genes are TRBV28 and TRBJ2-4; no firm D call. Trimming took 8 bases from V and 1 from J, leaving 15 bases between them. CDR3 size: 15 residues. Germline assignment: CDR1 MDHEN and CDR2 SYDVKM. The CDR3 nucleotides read TGTGCCAGCCGCCGTGGCCCTGATGCCAAAAACATTCAGTACTTC. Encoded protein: CASRRGPDAKNIQYF.

The CDR3 sequence: CSADPGYNQPQHF. The CDR3 DNA reads TGCAGTGCTGACCCGGGATACAATCAGCCCCAGCATTTT. The V call is TRBV20-1, the J call TRBJ1-5, with no clear D. CDR3 size: 13 residues. From germline, CDR1 is DFQATT and CDR2 SNEGSKA (reference sequence). The V end was cut by 5 bases, the J end by 3 bases, with 11 bases between.

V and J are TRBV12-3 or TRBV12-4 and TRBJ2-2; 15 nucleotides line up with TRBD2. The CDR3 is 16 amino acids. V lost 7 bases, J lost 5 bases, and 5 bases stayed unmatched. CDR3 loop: CASIGTSGGITGELFF. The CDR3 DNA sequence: TGTGCCAGCATTGGGACTAGCGGGGGGATTACCGGGGAGCTGTTTTTT.

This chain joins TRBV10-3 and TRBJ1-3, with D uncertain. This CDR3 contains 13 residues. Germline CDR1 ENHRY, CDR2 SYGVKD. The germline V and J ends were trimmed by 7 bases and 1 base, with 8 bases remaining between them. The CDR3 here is CAIKVSSGNTIYF. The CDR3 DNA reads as TGTGCCATCAAGGTTTCGTCTGGAAACACCATATATTTT.

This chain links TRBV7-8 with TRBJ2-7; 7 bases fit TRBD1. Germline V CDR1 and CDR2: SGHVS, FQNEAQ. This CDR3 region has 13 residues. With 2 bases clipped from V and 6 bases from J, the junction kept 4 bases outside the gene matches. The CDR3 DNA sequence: TGTGCCAGCAGCTTATCGACAGGGACCGAGCAGTACGTC. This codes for CASSLSTGTEQYV.

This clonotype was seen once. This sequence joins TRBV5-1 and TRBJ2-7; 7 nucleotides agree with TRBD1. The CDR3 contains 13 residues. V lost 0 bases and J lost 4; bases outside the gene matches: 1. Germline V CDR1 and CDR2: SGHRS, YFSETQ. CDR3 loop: CASSLEQGYEQYF. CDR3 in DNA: TGCGCCAGCAGCTTGGAACAGGGGTACGAGCAGTACTTC. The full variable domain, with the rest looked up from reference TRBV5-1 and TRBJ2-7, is KAGVTQTPRYLIKTRGQQVTLSCSPISGHRSVSWYQQTPGQGLQFLFEYFSETQRNKGNFPGRFSGRQFSNSRSEMNVSTLELGDSALYLCASSLEQGYEQYFGPGTRLTVT.

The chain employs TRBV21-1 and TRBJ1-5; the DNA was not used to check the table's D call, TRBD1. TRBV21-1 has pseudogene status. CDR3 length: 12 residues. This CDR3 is CASTRPGQPQHF. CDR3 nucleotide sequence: TGTGCCAGCACCCGTCCGGGACAGCCCCAGCATTTT.

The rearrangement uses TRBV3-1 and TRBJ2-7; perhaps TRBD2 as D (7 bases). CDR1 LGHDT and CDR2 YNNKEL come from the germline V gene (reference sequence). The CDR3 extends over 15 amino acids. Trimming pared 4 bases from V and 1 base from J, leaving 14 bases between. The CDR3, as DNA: TGTGCCAGCAGCCTTGGGCGGGGGCTATCCTACGAGCAGTACGTC. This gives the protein CASSLGRGLSYEQYV.

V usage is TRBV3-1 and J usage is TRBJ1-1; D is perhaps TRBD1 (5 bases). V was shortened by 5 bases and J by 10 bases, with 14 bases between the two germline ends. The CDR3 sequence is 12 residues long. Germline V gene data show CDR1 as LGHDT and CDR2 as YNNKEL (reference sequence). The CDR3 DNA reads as TGTGCCAGCAGCAACTCCAGGGATGGAGCTTTCTTT. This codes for CASSNSRDGAFF. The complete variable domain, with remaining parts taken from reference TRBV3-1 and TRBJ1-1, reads DTAVSQTPKYLVTQMGNDKSIKCEQNLGHDTMYWYKQDSKKFLKIMFSYNNKELIINETVPNRFSPKSPDKAHLNLHINSLELGDSAVYFCASSNSRDGAFFGQGTRLTVV.

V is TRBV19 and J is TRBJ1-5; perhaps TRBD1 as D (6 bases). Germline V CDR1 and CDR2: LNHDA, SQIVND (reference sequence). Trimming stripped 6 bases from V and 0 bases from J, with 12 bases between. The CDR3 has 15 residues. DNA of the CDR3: TGTGCCAGTAGGCCACAGGGCACTAGCAATCAGCCCCAGCATTTT. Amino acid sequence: CASRPQGTSNQPQHF.

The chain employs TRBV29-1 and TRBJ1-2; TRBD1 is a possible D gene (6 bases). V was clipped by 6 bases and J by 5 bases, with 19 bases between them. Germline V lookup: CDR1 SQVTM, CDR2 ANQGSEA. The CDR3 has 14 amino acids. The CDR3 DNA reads TGCAGCGTCGCTGGGGGGCAGATAAAGTATGGCTACACCTTC. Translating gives CSVAGGQIKYGYTF.

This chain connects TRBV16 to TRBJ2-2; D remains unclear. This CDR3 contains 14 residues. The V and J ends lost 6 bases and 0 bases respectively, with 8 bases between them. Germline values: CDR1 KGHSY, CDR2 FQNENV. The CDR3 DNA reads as TGTGCCAGCAGTCCGTTCGCGAACACCGGGGAGCTGTTTTTT. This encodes CASSPFANTGELFF.

The CDR3 DNA reads as TGCAGTGCTAGAGGACAGGGGCAACAGAAGGGCTACACCTTC. It specifies CSARGQGQQKGYTF. The genes are TRBV20-1 and TRBJ1-2, with 8 bases lining up with TRBD1. Germline CDR1 DFQATT, CDR2 SNEGSKA (reference sequence). V dropped 1 base and J dropped 8; count of bases not matched to a gene: 9. The CDR3 has 14 residues.

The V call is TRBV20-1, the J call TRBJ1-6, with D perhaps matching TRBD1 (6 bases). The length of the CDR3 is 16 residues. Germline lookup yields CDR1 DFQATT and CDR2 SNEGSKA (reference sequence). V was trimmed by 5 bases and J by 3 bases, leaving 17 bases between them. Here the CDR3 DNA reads TGCAGTGCTTCAAGGACAGATTGGGGCTATAATTCACCCCTCCACTTT. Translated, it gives CSASRTDWGYNSPLHF.

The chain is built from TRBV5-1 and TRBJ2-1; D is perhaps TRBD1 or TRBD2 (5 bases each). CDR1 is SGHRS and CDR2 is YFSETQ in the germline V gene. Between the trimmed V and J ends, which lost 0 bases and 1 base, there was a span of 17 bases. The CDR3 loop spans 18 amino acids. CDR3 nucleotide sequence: TGCGCCAGCAGCTTGGAGGCTTGGGGGATAGGGTCCTACAATGAGCAGTTCTTC. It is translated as CASSLEAWGIGSYNEQFF.

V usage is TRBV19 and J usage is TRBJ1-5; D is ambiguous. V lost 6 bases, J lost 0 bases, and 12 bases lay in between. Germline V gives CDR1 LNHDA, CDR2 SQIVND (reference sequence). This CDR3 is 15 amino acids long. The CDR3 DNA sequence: TGTGCCAGTAGAGGATTCGCTTATAGCAATCAGCCCCAGCATTTT. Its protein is CASRGFAYSNQPQHF. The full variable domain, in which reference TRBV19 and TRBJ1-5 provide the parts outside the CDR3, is DGGITQSPKYLFRKEGQNVTLSCEQNLNHDAMYWYRQDPGQGLRLIYYSQIVNDFQKGDIAEGYSVSREKKESFPLTVTSAQKNPTAFYLCASRGFAYSNQPQHFGDGTRLSIL.

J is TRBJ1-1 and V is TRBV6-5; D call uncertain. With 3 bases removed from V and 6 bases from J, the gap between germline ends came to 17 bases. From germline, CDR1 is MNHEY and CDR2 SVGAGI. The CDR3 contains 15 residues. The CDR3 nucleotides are TGTGCCAGCAGTTATTCGCCCACATCGTCTCCTGAAGCTTTCTTT. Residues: CASSYSPTSSPEAFF.

As DNA, the CDR3 is TGTGCCAGTAGTATGGAGATGACATATGGCTACACCTTC. Translation gives CASSMEMTYGYTF. The chain links TRBV19 to TRBJ1-2; no clear D. Trimming shortened V by 3 bases and J by 5 bases, and 10 bases separated the two germline ends. This CDR3 is built from 13 residues. In germline, CDR1 is LNHDA, CDR2 SQIVND (reference sequence). Full variable domain (remainder filled in from reference TRBV19 and TRBJ1-2): DGGITQSPKYLFRKEGQNVTLSCEQNLNHDAMYWYRQDPGQGLRLIYYSQIVNDFQKGDIAEGYSVSREKKESFPLTVTSAQKNPTAFYLCASSMEMTYGYTFGSGTRLTVV.

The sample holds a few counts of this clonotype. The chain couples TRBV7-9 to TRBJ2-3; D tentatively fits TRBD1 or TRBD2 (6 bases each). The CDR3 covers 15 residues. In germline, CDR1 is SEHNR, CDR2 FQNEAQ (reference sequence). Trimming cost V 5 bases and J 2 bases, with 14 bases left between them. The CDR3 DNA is TGTGCCAGCAGCGAAGGGGGGACCTTCACAGATACGCAGTATTTT. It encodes CASSEGGTFTDTQYF.